Listed here are 27 T cell receptor beta chains from one sample, sequenced in a study of T cell changes during pregnancy in multiple sclerosis. Data came from immunoSEQ multiplex PCR; TCRdb stores just in-frame clones and leaves some out. The sample consists of about 130,000 clones, about 95% of them appearing once. The material sequenced was peripheral blood, taken after pregnancy. The receptors shown here come from a female donor with multiple sclerosis, enrolled in a pregnancy study.

The chain combines TRBV7-9 with TRBJ1-5, with unresolved D. Germline V gene sequence: CDR1 SEHNR, CDR2 FQNEAQ (reference sequence). This CDR3 is built from 14 residues. Trimming pared 1 base from V and 2 bases from J, leaving 6 bases between. This CDR3 reads CASSLGQGNQPQHF. CDR3 in DNA: TGTGCCAGCAGCTTAGGCCAGGGCAATCAGCCCCAGCATTTT.

This clone was seen a few times. This chain links TRBV19 with TRBJ1-4; D is uncertain. CDR1 and CDR2 from the germline V gene are LNHDA and SQIVND (reference sequence). This CDR3 region has 14 residues. The V gene lost 7 bases and the J gene lost 8 bases, with 17 bases spanning the gap. The CDR3 reads CASTSAWRGEKLFF. DNA for the CDR3: TGTGCCAGTACCTCGGCGTGGCGAGGGGAAAAACTGTTTTTT.

The chain links TRBV6-5 to TRBJ2-7, with 9 bases aligning to TRBD2. This CDR3 is built from 14 residues. In germline, CDR1 is MNHEY, CDR2 SVGAGI. The trim removed 6 bases at V and 0 bases at J, leaving 3 bases unmatched. DNA of the CDR3: TGTGCCAGCAGGTATAGCGGGGGCTCCTACGAGCAGTACTTC. Amino acid sequence: CASRYSGGSYEQYF.

The chain is built from TRBV5-1 and TRBJ2-1; 9 nucleotides match TRBD2. Trimming took 4 bases from V and 0 from J; bases not matched to a gene: 5. CDR1 and CDR2 from the germline V gene are SGHRS and YFSETQ. The CDR3 runs 16 residues. CDR3 DNA sequence: TGCGCCAGCAGCCCGACTAGCGGAGGCTCCTACAATGAGCAGTTCTTC. Translation gives CASSPTSGGSYNEQFF. Full variable domain (remainder filled in from reference TRBV5-1 and TRBJ2-1): KAGVTQTPRYLIKTRGQQVTLSCSPISGHRSVSWYQQTPGQGLQFLFEYFSETQRNKGNFPGRFSGRQFSNSRSEMNVSTLELGDSALYLCASSPTSGGSYNEQFFGPGTRLTVL.

This sequence joins TRBV28 and TRBJ2-7, with 7 bases fitting TRBD1. V trimming: 9 bases; J trimming: 2 bases; junction bases outside the gene matches: 7. Looked up from germline, CDR1 is MDHEN and CDR2 is SYDVKM. The CDR3 extends over 13 amino acids. The CDR3 region has the DNA TGTGCCAGTCTGGGGACAGCCCCCTACGAGCAGTACTTC. Residues: CASLGTAPYEQYF.

The chain couples TRBV7-9 to TRBJ1-1, with a tentative D call TRBD1 (6 bases). CDR3 length: 15 amino acids. V was shortened by 1 base and J by 2 bases, with 11 bases between the two germline ends. From germline, CDR1 is SEHNR and CDR2 FQNEAQ (reference sequence). CDR3 residues: CASSLGTGLNTEAFF. The CDR3 bases are TGTGCCAGCAGCTTAGGAACAGGGCTAAACACTGAAGCTTTCTTT. The whole variable domain, filled in from reference TRBV7-9 and TRBJ1-1, reads DTGVSQNPRHKITKRGQNVTFRCDPISEHNRLYWYRQTLGQGPEFLTYFQNEAQLEKSRLLSDRFSAERPKGSFSTLEIQRTEQGDSAMYLCASSLGTGLNTEAFFGQGTRLTVV.

This chain joins TRBV27 and TRBJ2-7, with no clear D. Germline CDR1 is MNHEY and CDR2 is SMNVEV (reference sequence). V shed 6 bases and J shed 3 bases, with 12 bases lying between them. CDR3 size: 13 residues. As DNA, the CDR3 is TGTGCCAGCAGCTACACGACTGGCTACGAGCAGTACTTC. Encoded protein: CASSYTTGYEQYF.

The genes are TRBV28 and TRBJ2-3; TRBD2 is a possible D gene (6 bases). V gave up 2 bases and J gave up 3 bases, with 15 bases separating them. The CDR3 runs to 16 residues. The germline CDR1 and CDR2 sequences are MDHEN and SYDVKM. CDR3 bases: TGTGCCAGCAGTTTAGGAATAGCGGAGCCAACAGATACGCAGTATTTT. It specifies CASSLGIAEPTDTQYF.

The V call is TRBV5-1, the J call TRBJ2-1; maybe TRBD1 (5 bases). Trimming stripped 4 bases from V and 8 bases from J, with 16 bases between. This CDR3 comprises 14 residues. Germline V gene lookup returns CDR1 SGHRS and CDR2 YFSETQ. In nucleotides, the CDR3 is TGCGCCAGCAGCCCAGCAGCCAGGGTTCATGAGCAGTTCTTC. Amino acid sequence: CASSPAARVHEQFF. Drawing the rest from reference TRBV5-1 and TRBJ2-1, the complete variable domain is KAGVTQTPRYLIKTRGQQVTLSCSPISGHRSVSWYQQTPGQGLQFLFEYFSETQRNKGNFPGRFSGRQFSNSRSEMNVSTLELGDSALYLCASSPAARVHEQFFGPGTRLTVL.

The J gene is TRBJ2-3, the V gene TRBV18; no clear D gene. The CDR3 runs 12 residues. The V and J ends lost 3 bases and 7 bases respectively, with 8 bases between them. Germline CDR1 is KGHSH and CDR2 is LQKENI. CDR3 coding DNA: TGTGCCAGCTCACCGACCGACTATACGCAGTATTTT. As protein: CASSPTDYTQYF.

The chain recombines TRBV27 with TRBJ2-7, with TRBD1 matching 11 bases. Germline V gene data show CDR1 as MNHEY and CDR2 as SMNVEV (reference sequence). The CDR3 runs to 15 residues. Trimming at V came to 6 bases and at J to 4 bases, leaving 8 bases not matched to a gene. For the CDR3, the DNA is TGTGCCAGCAGCACGACCGGGACAGGGGGTTACGAGCAGTACTTC. Translated, it gives CASSTTGTGGYEQYF.

This rearrangement joins TRBV19 to TRBJ2-4; the D gene is possibly TRBD1 (6 bases). Germline V gives CDR1 LNHDA, CDR2 SQIVND (reference sequence). The CDR3 runs to 14 residues. Trimming took 5 bases from V and 1 from J, leaving 9 bases between them. The CDR3 spells CASSVQGAKNIQYF. CDR3 nucleotides: TGTGCCAGTAGTGTCCAGGGGGCCAAAAACATTCAGTACTTC.

This rearrangement joins TRBV7-9 to TRBJ2-7; TRBD2 might be the D (6 bases). Germline V gives CDR1 SEHNR, CDR2 FQNEAQ (reference sequence). The V end was cut by 5 bases, the J end by 5 bases, with 13 bases between. CDR3 length: 13 residues. CDR3 bases: TGTGCCAGCAGCCCGCTCCTAGCGAACGAGCAGTACTTC. Its translation: CASSPLLANEQYF.

This CDR3 is CAISQDRESYGYTF. Written as DNA, the CDR3 is TGTGCCATCTCCCAAGATAGGGAGTCCTATGGCTACACCTTC. The chain has TRBV10-3 and TRBJ1-2; unclear D gene. V was cut by 8 bases and J by 4 bases, with 17 bases left in between. The V gene's germline CDR1 is ENHRY and CDR2 SYGVKD. The CDR3 consists of 14 residues.

The sample holds one count of this clone. The chain recombines TRBV5-1 with TRBJ2-1; 14 nucleotides agree with TRBD2. The CDR3 has 17 amino acids. J lost 8 bases, V lost 4 bases, and 11 bases had no gene match. The germline gives CDR1 SGHRS, CDR2 YFSETQ. CDR3: CASSRSGGLAGGDEQFF. CDR3 coding DNA: TGCGCCAGCAGCCGAAGTGGCGGACTAGCGGGAGGAGATGAGCAGTTCTTC.

The chain joins TRBV27 to TRBJ2-1; weak D call: TRBD1 (5 bases). Germline V CDR1 and CDR2: MNHEY, SMNVEV (reference sequence). Trimming stripped 6 bases from V and 0 bases from J, with 6 bases between. The CDR3 loop spans 13 amino acids. The CDR3 protein is CASSRASYNEQFF. CDR3 sequence (DNA): TGTGCCAGCAGCAGGGCCTCCTACAATGAGCAGTTCTTC.

This rearrangement joins TRBV19 to TRBJ2-1; D is undetermined. Germline-derived CDR1 and CDR2 are LNHDA and SQIVND (reference sequence). The CDR3 contains 15 residues. V shed 5 bases and J shed 2 bases, with 13 bases lying between them. CDR3 coding DNA: TGTGCCAGTAGTTTTGAGCCGTTCGCCTACAATGAGCAGTTCTTC. It yields the protein CASSFEPFAYNEQFF. Using reference TRBV19 and TRBJ2-1 for the parts outside the CDR3, the full variable domain is DGGITQSPKYLFRKEGQNVTLSCEQNLNHDAMYWYRQDPGQGLRLIYYSQIVNDFQKGDIAEGYSVSREKKESFPLTVTSAQKNPTAFYLCASSFEPFAYNEQFFGPGTRLTVL.

J is TRBJ2-3 and V is TRBV15; 11 positions match TRBD2. The length of the CDR3 is 16 residues. J gave up 5 bases and V 6 bases, and 10 bases lay outside the gene matches. The germline V gene has CDR1 LNHNV and CDR2 YYDKDF (reference sequence). CDR3 loop: CATREAGTSGGDTQYF. CDR3 nucleotides: TGTGCCACCAGGGAAGCCGGGACTAGCGGCGGAGATACGCAGTATTTT.

The CDR3 is CASSLTGGPYEQYF. The DNA of the CDR3 is TGTGCCAGCAGCCTTACAGGGGGTCCCTACGAGCAGTACTTC. This sequence joins TRBV27 and TRBJ2-7; 8 positions match TRBD1. The CDR3 covers 14 residues. V lost 6 bases and J lost 2; bases outside the gene matches: 6. In germline, CDR1 is MNHEY, CDR2 SMNVEV (reference sequence).

The chain links TRBV7-6 to TRBJ1-4; D not resolved. This CDR3 comprises 14 residues. CDR1 SGHVS and CDR2 FNYEAQ come from the germline V gene. Trimming stripped 4 bases from V and 4 bases from J, with 10 bases between. CDR3: CASSSPGYNEKLFF. The CDR3 DNA sequence: TGTGCCAGCAGCTCCCCCGGGTATAATGAAAAACTGTTTTTT.

V gene TRBV19 combines with J gene TRBJ1-2, with TRBD1 matching over 10 bases. Germline CDR1 reads LNHDA; CDR2 reads SQIVND (reference sequence). The CDR3 extends over 17 amino acids. V shed 6 bases and J 2 bases; nucleotides not matched to a gene: 12. The CDR3 reads CASRNRDRGERNYGYTF. The CDR3 bases are TGTGCCAGTAGGAACCGGGACAGGGGAGAAAGGAACTATGGCTACACCTTC.

The CDR3 protein is CASSPVSPAGYSYEQYF. CDR3 sequence (DNA): TGTGCCAGCAGCCCCGTCAGTCCAGCGGGATACTCCTACGAGCAGTACTTC. The chain employs TRBV28 and TRBJ2-7, with 7 bases that match TRBD2. With V trimmed by 6 bases and J by 0 bases, 14 bases remained unmatched. This CDR3 has 17 amino acids. Germline CDR1 and CDR2: MDHEN and SYDVKM.

The chain is built from TRBV5-5 and TRBJ1-2; 8 bases line up with TRBD1. Trimming cost V 4 bases and J 6 bases; bases outside gene matches: 8. Germline CDR1 reads SGHKS; CDR2 reads YYEKEE (reference sequence). CDR3 length: 14 amino acids. CDR3 sequence: CASSPGQGMNGYTF. In nucleotides, the CDR3 is TGTGCCAGCAGCCCCGGACAGGGAATGAATGGCTACACCTTC.

The J gene is TRBJ2-6, the V gene TRBV2, with D possibly matching TRBD2 (5 bases). The germline V gene has CDR1 SNHLY and CDR2 FYNNEI. This CDR3 contains 14 residues. The V gene lost 7 bases and the J gene lost 0 bases, with 7 bases spanning the gap. CDR3 sequence reads: CASTSGSGANVLTF. The CDR3 bases are TGTGCCAGCACCAGCGGCTCTGGGGCCAACGTCCTGACTTTC.

The rearrangement joins TRBV27 to TRBJ2-7, with 11 bases matching TRBD2. Germline V CDR1 and CDR2: MNHEY, SMNVEV (reference sequence). The length of the CDR3 is 14 residues. The junction had 5 bases not matched to a gene; V was cut back by 7 bases and J by 3 bases. Here the CDR3 DNA reads TGTGCCAGCAACCCTAGCGGGAGGATCTACGAGCAGTACTTC. Amino acids: CASNPSGRIYEQYF.

This clone appeared a single time. V and J are TRBV6-1 and TRBJ1-2; D may be TRBD1 (6 bases). Per the germline V gene, CDR1 is MNHNS and CDR2 is SASEGT. V lost 6 bases and J 0 bases, leaving 11 bases between the germline ends. This CDR3 spans 14 amino acids. Here the CDR3 reads CASRVQGTNYGYTF. CDR3 DNA: TGTGCCAGCAGGGTACAGGGAACTAACTATGGCTACACCTTC.

The genes are TRBV30 and TRBJ1-5; tentative D call: TRBD1 (6 bases). The V gene's germline CDR1 is GTSNPN and CDR2 SVGIG (reference sequence). Trimming left V 4 bases short and J 7 bases short, with 11 bases between. This CDR3 region has 12 residues. CDR3 protein: CAWNTGLQPQHF. The CDR3 nucleotides are TGTGCCTGGAATACAGGGTTACAGCCCCAGCATTTT.